Below are 10 T cell receptor beta chains sequenced from a single sample in a study of type 1 and type 2 diabetes patients. PCR was run on genomic DNA. A primer set of 30 forward and 13 reverse primers amplified the CDR3. TCRdb reanalysed the multiplex PCR reads using MiXCR and keeps one entry per CDR3 protein. The data hold about 290,000 distinct CDR3 sequences, with more than 40% observed a single time. The sequenced sample consisted of peripheral blood mononuclear cells (PBMCs). Receptor source: a man aged 18 to 29 with type 2 diabetes.

This chain uses TRBV19 with TRBJ2-3; D is unclear. Germline V gene lookup returns CDR1 LNHDA and CDR2 SQIVND (reference sequence). Trimming shortened V by 7 bases and J by 2 bases, and 13 bases separated the two germline ends. The CDR3 spans 14 residues. The CDR3 DNA is TGTGCCAGTACGGGTGGGTCGATCACAGATACGCAGTATTTT. This translates into CASTGGSITDTQYF.

This clonotype was seen many times. The rearrangement links TRBV2 to TRBJ2-7; TRBD1 matches 9 bases. With 9 bases clipped from V and 7 bases from J, the junction kept 13 bases outside the gene matches. CDR1 and CDR2 from the germline V gene are SNHLY and FYNNEI. CDR3 length equals 14 residues. CDR3 sequence reads: CARGTGRDQGEQYF. DNA of the CDR3: TGTGCCAGAGGGACAGGGAGGGATCAGGGTGAGCAGTACTTC.

This clonotype showed up just a few times. The rearrangement uses TRBV29-1 and TRBJ2-5; no clear D gene. The V end lost 4 bases, the J end lost 5 bases, and 11 bases lay between the germline ends. CDR1 is SQVTM, CDR2 ANQGSEA, per germline. This CDR3 region has 12 residues. This CDR3 is CSVVSGSETQYF. The CDR3 nucleotides read TGCAGCGTTGTGTCCGGTTCGGAGACCCAGTACTTC.

The chain employs TRBV6-5 and TRBJ1-1, with D hard to call. Germline assignment: CDR1 MNHEY and CDR2 SVGAGI. The germline V and J ends were trimmed by 7 bases and 3 bases, with 9 bases remaining between them. This CDR3 has 12 amino acids. As DNA, the CDR3 is TGTGCCAGCAAAACCTGGGACACTGAAGCTTTCTTT. Its translation: CASKTWDTEAFF.

This clonotype was counted a few times. The rearrangement joins TRBV7-6 to TRBJ2-3; D unresolved. Germline loops: CDR1 SGHVS, CDR2 FNYEAQ. V was pared by 1 base and J by 2 bases, with 13 bases between. The CDR3 has 16 residues. The CDR3 region is CASSLGASSFTDTQYF. CDR3 coding DNA: TGTGCCAGCAGCTTAGGGGCCAGCTCATTCACAGATACGCAGTATTTT.

The chain uses TRBV29-1 and TRBJ1-1, with D perhaps TRBD1 (5 bases). Germline V lookup: CDR1 SQVTM, CDR2 ANQGSEA. The CDR3 loop spans 13 amino acids. The V end was cut by 6 bases, the J end by 9 bases, with 20 bases between. CDR3 amino acids: CSVGGRGRDKAFF. The CDR3 DNA follows: TGCAGCGTAGGAGGAAGGGGAAGGGATAAAGCTTTCTTT.

The rearrangement joins TRBV5-1 to TRBJ1-1; D is undetermined. In germline, CDR1 is SGHRS, CDR2 YFSETQ. V lost 6 bases, J lost 8 bases, and 14 bases lay in between. This CDR3 comprises 12 residues. The CDR3 coding sequence is TGCGCCAGCAAGAAGGGCGTCAGCGAAGCTTTCTTT. Protein: CASKKGVSEAFF.

This clonotype was detected only a few times. The chain is built from TRBV11-2 and TRBJ2-5, with 11 bases that match TRBD2. This CDR3 has 17 residues. Germline V gene sequence: CDR1 SGHAT, CDR2 FQNNGV. The trim removed 6 bases at V and 2 bases at J, leaving 11 bases unmatched. The chain's CDR3 is CASSKPTGTSGQETQYF. CDR3 coding DNA: TGTGCCAGCAGTAAACCAACCGGGACTAGCGGACAAGAGACCCAGTACTTC.

The rearrangement links TRBV19 to TRBJ2-3; 7 bases map to TRBD2. The germline V gene encodes CDR1 LNHDA and CDR2 SQIVND (reference sequence). The junction had 6 bases not matched to a gene; V was cut back by 5 bases and J by 4 bases. The CDR3 sequence is 14 residues long. The CDR3 is CASSSTAGADTQYF. The CDR3 DNA follows: TGTGCCAGTAGTTCGACGGCGGGAGCAGATACGCAGTATTTT.

In its sample, this clonotype was seen a few times. The chain employs TRBV4-3 and TRBJ1-1, with D unresolved. Trimming removed 5 bases at V and 0 bases at J, with 10 bases between. The length of the CDR3 is 14 residues. Germline CDR1 is LGHNA and CDR2 is YSLEER. The CDR3: CASSDGIMNTEAFF. For the CDR3, the DNA is TGCGCCAGCAGCGATGGGATCATGAACACTGAAGCTTTCTTT.